This entry lists 19 T cell receptor beta chains sequenced from one sample in a study of blood T cell repertoires in COVID-19. TCRdb keeps only in-frame clones here, not all; method: immunoSEQ multiplex PCR. The sample holds tens of thousands of clones, 90% seen once. Sequences were obtained from peripheral blood. These TCRs come from a man in his 60s with acute or convalescent COVID-19.

The chain recombines TRBV2 with TRBJ2-1; 7 bases fit TRBD1. The CDR3 runs to 15 residues. With 7 bases clipped from V and 4 bases from J, the junction kept 10 bases outside the gene matches. Germline V gene sequence: CDR1 SNHLY, CDR2 FYNNEI. The CDR3 DNA reads TGTGCCAGCAAGAAATCCCAGGGGGTTTACAATGAGCAGTTCTTC. This encodes CASKKSQGVYNEQFF.

The chain combines TRBV5-6 with TRBJ2-2, with 12 bases aligning to TRBD1. Losses at the gene ends were 5 bases for V and 4 bases for J; bases not matched to a gene: 6. The CDR3 is 16 residues long. Germline lookup yields CDR1 SGHDT and CDR2 YYEEEE. The CDR3 DNA reads TGTGCCAGCAGTCGGGACAGGGGGCTTCTCACCGGGGAGCTGTTTTTT. Translation: CASSRDRGLLTGELFF.

The V gene is TRBV18, the J gene TRBJ1-1; perhaps TRBD1 as D (5 bases). Germline V lookup: CDR1 KGHSH, CDR2 LQKENI. The length of the CDR3 is 12 residues. V was trimmed by 6 bases and J by 4 bases, leaving 9 bases between them. In DNA, the CDR3 is TGTGCCAGCTCCCAGGGAAGCACTGAAGCTTTCTTT. It encodes CASSQGSTEAFF.

This chain links TRBV30 with TRBJ1-4, with no clear D. CDR1 and CDR2 (germline): GTSNPN, SVGIG (reference sequence). Deletions cut 0 bases from V and 7 bases from J, with 12 bases between. CDR3 length: 14 amino acids. The CDR3 DNA follows: TGTGCCTGGAGTGTAAGAGGGAAGGGTGAAAAACTGTTTTTT. Its protein is CAWSVRGKGEKLFF.

V usage is TRBV6-6 and J usage is TRBJ1-3; D may be TRBD1 (5 bases). The CDR3 covers 16 residues. The V gene lost 6 bases and the J gene lost 0 bases, with 15 bases spanning the gap. Germline V gene data show CDR1 as MNHNY and CDR2 as SVGAGI (reference sequence). CDR3 DNA sequence: TGTGCCAGCAGCTCCTACCAGGGCCTCTCTGGAAACACCATATATTTT. Encoded protein: CASSSYQGLSGNTIYF.

V gene TRBV6-1 combines with J gene TRBJ1-4, with D uncertain. CDR3 length: 13 amino acids. The germline V gene has CDR1 MNHNS and CDR2 SASEGT. V gave up 2 bases and J gave up 4 bases, with 5 bases separating them. CDR3 sequence: CASSERVNEKLFF. The CDR3 bases are TGTGCCAGCAGTGAACGGGTTAATGAAAAACTGTTTTTT.

The genes are TRBV5-4 and TRBJ2-5; possibly TRBD2 for D (7 bases). CDR1 is SGHNT and CDR2 is YYREEE in the germline V gene (reference sequence). V was trimmed by 3 bases and J by 5 bases, leaving 23 bases between them. This CDR3 is 17 amino acids long. CDR3: CASSSLTGSGGGETQYF. CDR3 nucleotides: TGTGCCAGCAGCTCGTTGACGGGTTCGGGGGGCGGGGAGACCCAGTACTTC.

This clone was found once. This chain joins TRBV15 and TRBJ2-7; possibly TRBD1 for D (5 bases). This CDR3 is 15 amino acids long. Trimming took 1 base from V and 5 from J, leaving 15 bases between them. The germline V gene has CDR1 LNHNV and CDR2 YYDKDF (reference sequence). The CDR3 here is CATSRGDRSFDEQYF. In nucleotides, the CDR3 is TGTGCCACCAGCAGAGGTGACAGATCCTTCGACGAGCAGTACTTC.

The chain recombines TRBV6-5 with TRBJ2-7; 10 bases fit TRBD1. This CDR3 comprises 13 residues. Germline CDR1 MNHEY, CDR2 SVGAGI. The V segment lost 6 bases and the J segment 6 bases; nucleotides outside the gene matches: 5. DNA of the CDR3: TGTGCCAGCAGCCGGGACAGGGGCGGCGAGCAGTACTTC. Protein: CASSRDRGGEQYF.

The V gene is TRBV18, the J gene TRBJ1-2; tentatively, D is TRBD1 (6 bases). V was clipped by 6 bases and J by 6 bases, with 14 bases between them. The CDR3 covers 13 residues. Germline assignment: CDR1 KGHSH and CDR2 LQKENI. The CDR3 spells CASSPRQEDGYTF. The CDR3 coding sequence is TGTGCCAGCTCCCCAAGACAGGAAGATGGCTACACCTTC.

V is TRBV10-3 and J is TRBJ2-7; 9 nucleotides agree with TRBD2. This CDR3 contains 15 residues. V trimming: 4 bases; J trimming: 7 bases; junction bases outside the gene matches: 11. Per germline, CDR1 ENHRY and CDR2 SYGVKD. The CDR3 reads CAISARAGGAREQYF. Here the CDR3 DNA reads TGTGCCATCAGTGCCAGAGCGGGGGGCGCGAGGGAGCAGTACTTC.

The chain carries TRBV6-5 and TRBJ2-7, with 10 nucleotides matching TRBD1. After removal of 10 bases from V and 3 bases from J, the junction contained 12 bases not matched to a gene. CDR1 and CDR2 (germline): MNHEY, SVGAGI. The CDR3 extends over 15 amino acids. The CDR3 coding sequence is TGTGCCATCGAAATCCGGGACAGGGGCTTCTACGAGCAGTACTTC. This gives the protein CAIEIRDRGFYEQYF.

The chain combines TRBV7-6 with TRBJ1-1, with TRBD1 matching over 12 bases. The CDR3 consists of 15 residues. Germline trimming cut 5 bases from V and 5 bases from J; bases unmatched to any gene: 6. Germline V gene lookup returns CDR1 SGHVS and CDR2 FNYEAQ. The CDR3 loop reads CASSGTGGARTEAFF. The CDR3 DNA reads TGTGCCAGCAGCGGGACAGGGGGCGCGAGGACTGAAGCTTTCTTT.

This clone has just a few counts. The chain has TRBV4-1 and TRBJ1-6; 11 bases are shared with TRBD1. The junction had 8 bases not matched to a gene; V was cut back by 4 bases and J by 9 bases. Germline assignment: CDR1 MGHRA and CDR2 YSYEKL. CDR3 length: 16 residues. The CDR3 bases are TGCGCCAGCAGCCTGGACTCCGGGACAGGGGGTTCACCCCTCCACTTT. Residues: CASSLDSGTGGSPLHF.

V and J are TRBV30 and TRBJ2-1, with TRBD1 matching over 9 bases. The CDR3 has 16 residues. Germline CDR1 and CDR2: GTSNPN and SVGIG (reference sequence). J gave up 7 bases and V 2 bases, and 12 bases lay outside the gene matches. The CDR3 DNA sequence: TGTGCCTGGAGTCGGGACAGGGATTTTAGGTTGAATGAGCAGTTCTTC. Translating gives CAWSRDRDFRLNEQFF.

The chain joins TRBV10-3 to TRBJ1-2; TRBD1 matches at 9 bases. The CDR3 runs to 13 residues. Looked up from germline, CDR1 is ENHRY and CDR2 is SYGVKD. V lost 6 bases, J lost 8 bases, and 7 bases stayed unmatched. The CDR3 bases are TGTGCCATCAGGCCGGGACAGGGAGACGGCTACACCTTC. Translated: CAIRPGQGDGYTF.

The chain employs TRBV7-9 and TRBJ2-7; 11 bases match TRBD1. V lost 5 bases and J lost 6; bases outside the gene matches: 6. CDR1 and CDR2 (germline): SEHNR, FQNEAQ (reference sequence). CDR3 length: 14 residues. Here the CDR3 DNA reads TGTGCCAGCAGCCACCCAGGGACAGGGGGCGAGCAGTACTTC. As protein: CASSHPGTGGEQYF.

This chain links TRBV11-2 with TRBJ1-3; D gene unclear. The CDR3 totals 15 residues. CDR1 is SGHAT, CDR2 FQNNGV, per germline. V gave up 0 bases and J gave up 0 bases, with 6 bases separating them. The CDR3 reads CASSLDHSSGNTIYF. DNA for the CDR3: TGTGCCAGCAGCTTAGATCACAGCTCTGGAAACACCATATATTTT.

Remarks on this clone: An end of the junction differs from the germline gene, which may be a read error. The chain combines TRBV6-5 with TRBJ1-2, with 8 bases that match TRBD1. Germline loops: CDR1 MNHEY, CDR2 SVGAGI. The CDR3 is 14 residues long. This chain's CDR3 is CASRYSGQGYGYTF. DNA for the CDR3: TGTGCCAGCAGATACTCCGGACAGGGATATGGCTACACCTTC.